These 2 T cell receptor beta chains were all obtained from the same sample, sequenced in a study of CD8+ T cells in alopecia areata. After isolation, RNA underwent reverse transcription to generate cDNA as the sequencing template. Produced via immunoSEQ multiplex PCR; TCRdb's table is partial and in-frame only. Counted here are 150,000 to 200,000 clones, about three fifths occurring once; the ten biggest clones make up 4% to 5.5%. Sequenced input: CD4+ T cells sorted from blood. Receptors originate from a human donor in good health.

The V and J genes are TRBV11-2 and TRBJ2-2; 11 bases map to TRBD2. Germline V gene sequence: CDR1 SGHAT, CDR2 FQNNGV. Losses at the gene ends were 7 bases for V and 6 bases for J; bases not matched to a gene: 10. The CDR3 totals 16 residues. The CDR3 loop reads CASTLPGLAVAGELFF. CDR3 DNA: TGTGCCAGCACATTACCGGGACTAGCGGTGGCCGGGGAGCTGTTTTTT.

CDR3 region: CASSLSAGEQYF. CDR3 nucleotides: TGTGCCAGCAGCTTATCCGCGGGCGAGCAGTACTTC. The chain uses TRBV7-9 and TRBJ2-7, with D possibly matching TRBD2 (5 bases). Germline assignment: CDR1 SEHNR and CDR2 FQNEAQ (reference sequence). V was pared by 2 bases and J by 6 bases, with 8 bases between. There are 12 residues in the CDR3.